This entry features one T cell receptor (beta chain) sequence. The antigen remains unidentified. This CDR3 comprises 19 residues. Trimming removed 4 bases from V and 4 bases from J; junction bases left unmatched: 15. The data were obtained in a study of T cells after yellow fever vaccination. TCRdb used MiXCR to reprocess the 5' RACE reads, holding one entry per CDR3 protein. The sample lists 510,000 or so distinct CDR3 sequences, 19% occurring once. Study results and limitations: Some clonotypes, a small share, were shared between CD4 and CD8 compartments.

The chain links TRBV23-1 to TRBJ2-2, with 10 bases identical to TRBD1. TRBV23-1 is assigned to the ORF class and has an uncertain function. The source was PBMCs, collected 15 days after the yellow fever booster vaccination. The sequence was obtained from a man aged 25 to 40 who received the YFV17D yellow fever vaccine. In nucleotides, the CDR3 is TGCGCCAGCAGTCCGCCGACAGGGGGCTTGACGTTGAGCACCGGGGAGCTGTTTTTT. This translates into CASSPPTGGLTLSTGELFF.